The 9 T cell receptor beta chains in this list originate from one sample, sequenced in a study of CD8+ T cells in alopecia areata. Using CD4, CD8alpha, NKG2D, NKG2ACE and other markers, pooled cutaneous lymph node cells were sorted. Sequencing templates came from extracted RNA that was reverse transcribed into cDNA. Produced via immunoSEQ multiplex PCR; TCRdb's table is partial and in-frame only. The profile covers more than 250,000 clones, none occurring a single time. Specimen: CD4+ T cells sorted from a lymph node. The source is a C3H/HeJ mouse with alopecia areata. MHC haplotype here: H2-k.

As regards this clone: Mouse names are used for the genes. The CDR3 end lies 4 residues beyond the end of the read and is filled in from the germline J gene. Within the sample, other DNA sequences also encode this same CDR3. The rearrangement joins TRBV2 to TRBJ2-7; 12 nucleotides agree with TRBD1. The germline gives CDR1 LGHNA, CDR2 YSYQKL. There are 15 residues in the CDR3. CDR3 sequence: CASSQEGTGGDEQYF. Incomplete CDR3 DNA: TGTGCCAGCAGCCAAGAAGGGACAGGGGGCGAT.

In the case of this clone: Just one base apart from a much larger clone, this may be a read error. Mouse gene names and germline throughout. Read coverage stops 4 residues before the CDR3 terminus; the germline J gene supplies the remainder. This chain joins TRBV13-3 and TRBJ2-2; tentatively, D is TRBD1 (6 bases). The CDR3 length is 14 residues. V was clipped by 4 bases and J by 0 bases, with 7 bases between them. Germline CDR1 NNHDY, CDR2 SYVADS. The CDR3 protein is CASSRDTNTGQLYF. The part of the CDR3 DNA that was read is TGTGCCAGCAGTCGGGACACAAACACCGGG.

With respect to this clone: Gene labels here are mouse ones. The read comes to an end 4 residues before the CDR3 does, leaving the germline J gene to fill in the end. The chain couples TRBV17 to TRBJ2-2; 11 nucleotides agree with TRBD2. V lost 2 bases to trimming and J lost 4 bases; unmatched junction nucleotides: 3. Germline V gene data show CDR1 as MNHDT and CDR2 as YYDKIL. This CDR3 is built from 16 residues. The part of the CDR3 DNA that was read is TGTGCTAGCAGTAGAAACTGGGGGGGCGTCACCGGG. Residues: CASSRNWGGVTG. The complete CDR3 sequence is CASSRNWGGVTGQLYF.

This clone was seen repeatedly, ten times or more. Gene names are mouse gene names. The sequence runs out 4 residues before the end of the CDR3; the remainder is reconstructed from the germline J gene. The chain joins TRBV12-1 to TRBJ1-2; D possibly corresponds to TRBD1 (6 bases). Trimming removed 4 bases from V and 3 bases from J, with 8 bases in between. The CDR3 contains 12 residues. Germline CDR1 and CDR2: SGHSN and HYEKVE. The CDR3 is CASSRTDSDYTF. The part of the CDR3 DNA that was read is TGTGCCAGCTCCCGGACAGACTCC.

This clone was counted a few times. Gene labels here are mouse ones. The CDR3 extends 4 residues past the end of the read, so its final part is completed from the germline J gene. V and J are TRBV13-3 and TRBJ1-2, with 7 bases aligning to TRBD1. Trimming removed 4 bases from V and 3 bases from J; junction bases left unmatched: 6. This CDR3 region has 14 residues. Germline CDR1 and CDR2: NNHDY and SYVADS. CDR3 DNA, as far as it was read: TGTGCCAGCAGTAGGGCAGGGGGAGACTCC. Amino acid sequence: CASSRAGGDS. The complete CDR3 reads CASSRAGGDSDYTF.

For this clone: Here the gene names and germline are mouse. The sequence runs out 4 residues before the end of the CDR3; the remainder is reconstructed from the germline J gene. The rearrangement uses TRBV31 and TRBJ2-2, with D unclear. This CDR3 comprises 14 residues. The V end lost 0 bases, the J end lost 0 bases, and 5 bases lay between the germline ends. Germline V gene sequence: CDR1 GKSSPN, CDR2 SITVG. The sequenced CDR3 bases are TGTGCCTGGAGTCTACACCCAAACACCGGG. Protein: CAWSLHPNTG. From start to end, the CDR3 is CAWSLHPNTGQLYF.

This clone came up a few times. Each gene name is a mouse one. The sequenced fragment ends 4 residues before the CDR3 boundary, so the rest is inferred from the germline J gene. This chain links TRBV31 with TRBJ2-3; 7 bases line up with TRBD1. The germline V gene has CDR1 GKSSPN and CDR2 SITVG. The length of the CDR3 is 15 residues. Germline trimming cut 0 bases from V and 2 bases from J; bases unmatched to any gene: 5. The CDR3 DNA, read in part, is TGTGCCTGGAGTCTAGGGCAGGGGGTTGCAGAA. It is translated as CAWSLGQGVAE. The complete CDR3 sequence is CAWSLGQGVAETLYF.

Ten or more counts support this clone. The listed genes are named as in mouse. The read terminates 4 residues before the CDR3 end, so the remaining end is supplied by the germline J gene. Different DNA sequences within this sample yield the same CDR3. J is TRBJ1-2 and V is TRBV13-1; 8 nucleotides align to TRBD1. With 2 bases clipped from V and 0 bases from J, the junction kept 0 bases outside the gene matches. This CDR3 is 14 amino acids long. Germline CDR1 is NSHNY and CDR2 is SYGAGN. Incomplete CDR3 DNA: TGTGCCAGCAGTGAACAGGGGGCAAACTCC. It translates to CASSEQGANS. The whole CDR3 sequence is CASSEQGANSDYTF.

This clone was detected a few times. Mouse names are used for the genes. The CDR3 goes on 4 residues after the read ends, and that part is filled in from the germline J gene. The V gene is TRBV29, the J gene TRBJ2-5; D ambiguous. The V end lost 0 bases, the J end lost 2 bases, and 6 bases lay between the germline ends. Per germline, CDR1 MSHET and CDR2 SYDVDS. This CDR3 is 14 amino acids long. CDR3 DNA, as far as it was read: TGTGCTAGCAGTTTATCCGCAGCCCAAGAC. Its translation: CASSLSAAQD. The whole CDR3 reads CASSLSAAQDTQYF.